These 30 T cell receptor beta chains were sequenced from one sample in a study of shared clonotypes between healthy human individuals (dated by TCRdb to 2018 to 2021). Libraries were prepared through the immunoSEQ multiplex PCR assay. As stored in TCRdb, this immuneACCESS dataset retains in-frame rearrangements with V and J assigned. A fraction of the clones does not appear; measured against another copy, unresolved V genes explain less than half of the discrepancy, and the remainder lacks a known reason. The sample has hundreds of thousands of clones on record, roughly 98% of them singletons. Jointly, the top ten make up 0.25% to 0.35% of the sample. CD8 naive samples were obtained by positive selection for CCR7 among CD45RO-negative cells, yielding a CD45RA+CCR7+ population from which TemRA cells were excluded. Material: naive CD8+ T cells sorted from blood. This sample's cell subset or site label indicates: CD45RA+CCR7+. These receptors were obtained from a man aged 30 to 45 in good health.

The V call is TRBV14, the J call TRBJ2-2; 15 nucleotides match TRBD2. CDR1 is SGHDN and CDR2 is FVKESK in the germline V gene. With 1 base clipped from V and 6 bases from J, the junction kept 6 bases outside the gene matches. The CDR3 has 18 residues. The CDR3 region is CASSQVGTSGRWPGELFF. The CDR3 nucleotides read TGTGCCAGCAGCCAAGTTGGGACTAGCGGGAGGTGGCCCGGGGAGCTGTTTTTT.

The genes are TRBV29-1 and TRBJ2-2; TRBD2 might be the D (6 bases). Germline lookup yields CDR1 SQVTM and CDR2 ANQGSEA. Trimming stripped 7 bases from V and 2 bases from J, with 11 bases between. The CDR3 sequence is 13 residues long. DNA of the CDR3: TGCAGCGCCCGGACTACTAACACCGGGGAGCTGTTTTTT. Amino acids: CSARTTNTGELFF.

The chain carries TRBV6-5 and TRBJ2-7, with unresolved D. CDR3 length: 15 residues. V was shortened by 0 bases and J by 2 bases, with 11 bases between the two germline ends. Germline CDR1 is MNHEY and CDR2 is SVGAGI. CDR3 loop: CASSYSNWETYEQYF. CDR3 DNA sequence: TGTGCCAGCAGTTACTCGAATTGGGAAACCTACGAGCAGTACTTC.

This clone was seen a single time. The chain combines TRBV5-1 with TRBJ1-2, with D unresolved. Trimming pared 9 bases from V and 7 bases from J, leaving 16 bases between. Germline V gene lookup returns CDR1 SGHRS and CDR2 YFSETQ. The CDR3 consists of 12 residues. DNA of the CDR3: TGCGCCACCCCCCGGCCATCGGGTGGCTACACCTTC. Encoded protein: CATPRPSGGYTF.

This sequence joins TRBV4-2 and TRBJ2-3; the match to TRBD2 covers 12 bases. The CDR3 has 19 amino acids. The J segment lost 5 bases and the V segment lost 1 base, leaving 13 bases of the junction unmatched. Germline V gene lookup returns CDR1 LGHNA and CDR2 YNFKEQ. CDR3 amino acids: CASSQAQILAGGQGDTQYF. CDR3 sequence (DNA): TGTGCCAGCAGCCAAGCCCAGATTCTAGCGGGAGGGCAGGGAGATACGCAGTATTTT.

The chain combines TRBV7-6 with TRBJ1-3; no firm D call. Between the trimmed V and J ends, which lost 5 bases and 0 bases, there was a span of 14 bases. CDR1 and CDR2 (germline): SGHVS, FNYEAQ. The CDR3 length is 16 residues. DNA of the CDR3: TGTGCCAGCAGCCGCGAAGGGCCGAGCTCTGGAAACACCATATATTTT. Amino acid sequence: CASSREGPSSGNTIYF.

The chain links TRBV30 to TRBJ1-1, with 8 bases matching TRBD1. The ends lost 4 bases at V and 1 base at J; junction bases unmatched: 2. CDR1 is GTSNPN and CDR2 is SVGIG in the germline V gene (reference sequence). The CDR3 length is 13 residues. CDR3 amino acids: CAWTGTGNTEAFF. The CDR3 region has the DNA TGTGCCTGGACCGGGACAGGGAACACTGAAGCTTTCTTT.

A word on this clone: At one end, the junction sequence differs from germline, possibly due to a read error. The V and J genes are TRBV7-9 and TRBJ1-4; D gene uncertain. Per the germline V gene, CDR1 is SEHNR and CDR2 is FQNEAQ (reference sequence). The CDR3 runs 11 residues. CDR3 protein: CASSFAGRTLF. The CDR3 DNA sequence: TGTGCCAGCAGCTTCGCGGGTCGGACCCTTTTT.

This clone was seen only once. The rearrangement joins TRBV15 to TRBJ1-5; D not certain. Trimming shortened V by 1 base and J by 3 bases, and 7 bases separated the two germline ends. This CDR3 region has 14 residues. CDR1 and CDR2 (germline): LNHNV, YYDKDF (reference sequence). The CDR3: CATSRVGPNQPQHF. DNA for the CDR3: TGTGCCACCAGCAGAGTGGGCCCCAATCAGCCCCAGCATTTT.

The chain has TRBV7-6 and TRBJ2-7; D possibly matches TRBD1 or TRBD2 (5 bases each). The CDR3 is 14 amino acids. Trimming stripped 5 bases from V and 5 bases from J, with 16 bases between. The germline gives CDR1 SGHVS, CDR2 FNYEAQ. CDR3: CASSPGALGDEQYF. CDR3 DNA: TGTGCCAGCAGCCCAGGTGCCCTGGGGGACGAGCAGTACTTC.

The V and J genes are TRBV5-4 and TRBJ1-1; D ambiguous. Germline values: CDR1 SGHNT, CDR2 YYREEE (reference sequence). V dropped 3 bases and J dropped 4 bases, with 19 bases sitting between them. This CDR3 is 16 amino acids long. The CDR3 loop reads CASSSRTDPHGTEAFF. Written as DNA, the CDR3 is TGTGCCAGCAGCTCGCGGACCGATCCTCATGGCACTGAAGCTTTCTTT.

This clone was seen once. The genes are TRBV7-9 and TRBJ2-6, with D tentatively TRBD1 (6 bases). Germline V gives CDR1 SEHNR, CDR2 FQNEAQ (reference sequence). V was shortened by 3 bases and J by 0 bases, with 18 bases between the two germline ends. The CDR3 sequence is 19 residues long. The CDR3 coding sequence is TGTGCCAGCAGCTTCCTCTTCTTGACAGGTCCCTCTGGGGCCAACGTCCTGACTTTC. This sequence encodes CASSFLFLTGPSGANVLTF.

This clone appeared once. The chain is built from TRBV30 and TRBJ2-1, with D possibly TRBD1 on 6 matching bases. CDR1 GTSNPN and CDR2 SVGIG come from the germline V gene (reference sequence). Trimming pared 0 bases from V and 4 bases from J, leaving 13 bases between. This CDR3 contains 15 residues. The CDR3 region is CAWSVRDTIYNEQFF. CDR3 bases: TGTGCCTGGAGTGTTAGGGACACCATTTACAATGAGCAGTTCTTC.

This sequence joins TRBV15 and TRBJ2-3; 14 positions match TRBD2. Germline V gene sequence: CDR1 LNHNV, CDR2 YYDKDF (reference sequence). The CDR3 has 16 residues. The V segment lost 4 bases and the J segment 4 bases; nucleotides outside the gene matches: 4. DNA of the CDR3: TGTGCCACCAGCACGACTAGCGGGAGGGCCCCAGATACGCAGTATTTT. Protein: CATSTTSGRAPDTQYF.

The CDR3 loop is CASSQDAGSSYNEQFF. The DNA of the CDR3 is TGCGCCAGCAGCCAAGATGCAGGGAGCTCCTACAATGAGCAGTTCTTC. V gene TRBV4-1 combines with J gene TRBJ2-1; the D call may be TRBD1 or TRBD2 (5 bases each). CDR3 length: 16 amino acids. V dropped 0 bases and J dropped 0 bases, with 9 bases sitting between them. Germline-derived CDR1 and CDR2 are MGHRA and YSYEKL.

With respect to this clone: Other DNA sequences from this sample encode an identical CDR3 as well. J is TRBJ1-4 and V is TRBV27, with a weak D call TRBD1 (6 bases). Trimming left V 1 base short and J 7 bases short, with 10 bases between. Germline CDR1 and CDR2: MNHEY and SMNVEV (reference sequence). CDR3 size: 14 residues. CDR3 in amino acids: CASSLLGGGEKLFF. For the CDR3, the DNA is TGTGCCAGCAGTTTATTAGGGGGGGGTGAAAAACTGTTTTTT.

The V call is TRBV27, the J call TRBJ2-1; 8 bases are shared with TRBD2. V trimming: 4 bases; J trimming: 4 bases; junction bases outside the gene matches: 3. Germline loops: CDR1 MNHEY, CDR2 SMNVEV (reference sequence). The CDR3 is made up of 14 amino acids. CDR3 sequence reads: CASSSGLEYNEQFF. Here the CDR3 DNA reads TGTGCCAGCAGTTCGGGACTAGAGTACAATGAGCAGTTCTTC.

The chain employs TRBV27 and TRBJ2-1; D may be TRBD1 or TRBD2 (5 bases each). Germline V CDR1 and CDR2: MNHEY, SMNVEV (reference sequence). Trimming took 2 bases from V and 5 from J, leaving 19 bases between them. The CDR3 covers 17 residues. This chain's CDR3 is CASSLTWETVSNNEQFF. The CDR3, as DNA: TGTGCCAGCAGTTTAACGTGGGAGACAGTATCTAACAATGAGCAGTTCTTC.

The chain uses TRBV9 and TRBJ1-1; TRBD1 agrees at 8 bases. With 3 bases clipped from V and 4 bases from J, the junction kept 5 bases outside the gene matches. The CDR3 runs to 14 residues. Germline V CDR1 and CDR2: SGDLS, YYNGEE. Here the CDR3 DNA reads TGTGCCAGCAGCGCAGGGGGCGGTGGCACTGAAGCTTTCTTT. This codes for CASSAGGGGTEAFF.

This chain's CDR3 is CASSGSRDPNYEQYF. The CDR3 nucleotides are TGTGCCAGCAGTGGATCTAGGGATCCAAACTACGAGCAGTACTTC. J is TRBJ2-7 and V is TRBV25-1; no firm D call. Trimming shortened V by 4 bases and J by 3 bases, and 16 bases separated the two germline ends. Looked up from germline, CDR1 is MGHDK and CDR2 is SYGVNS. This CDR3 has 15 residues.

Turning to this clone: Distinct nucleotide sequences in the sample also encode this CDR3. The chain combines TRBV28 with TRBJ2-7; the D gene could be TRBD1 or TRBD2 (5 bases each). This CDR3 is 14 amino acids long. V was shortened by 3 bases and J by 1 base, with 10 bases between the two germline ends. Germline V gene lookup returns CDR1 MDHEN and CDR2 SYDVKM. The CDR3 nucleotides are TGTGCCAGCAGTTTCGGGACCGGGTCCTACGAGCAGTACTTC. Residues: CASSFGTGSYEQYF.

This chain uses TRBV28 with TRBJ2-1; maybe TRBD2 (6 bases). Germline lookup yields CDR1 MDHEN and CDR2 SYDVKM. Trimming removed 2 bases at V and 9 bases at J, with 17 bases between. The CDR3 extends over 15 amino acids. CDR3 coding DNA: TGTGCCAGCAGTTTAGTCGCCGGGGGAGTAGGTGAGCAGTTCTTC. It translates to CASSLVAGGVGEQFF.

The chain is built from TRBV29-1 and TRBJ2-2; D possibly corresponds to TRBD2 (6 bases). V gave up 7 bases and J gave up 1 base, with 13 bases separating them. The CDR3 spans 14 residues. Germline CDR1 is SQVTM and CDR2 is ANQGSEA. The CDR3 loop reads CSAFGEENTGELFF. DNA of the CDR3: TGCAGCGCGTTCGGGGAGGAGAACACCGGGGAGCTGTTTTTT.

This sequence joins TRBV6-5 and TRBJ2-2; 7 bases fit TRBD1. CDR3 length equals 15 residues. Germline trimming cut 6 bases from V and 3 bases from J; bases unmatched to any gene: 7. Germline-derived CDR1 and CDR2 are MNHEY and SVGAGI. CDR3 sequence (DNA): TGTGCCAGCAGCTACAACAGGGGCGACACCGGGGAGCTGTTTTTT. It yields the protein CASSYNRGDTGELFF.

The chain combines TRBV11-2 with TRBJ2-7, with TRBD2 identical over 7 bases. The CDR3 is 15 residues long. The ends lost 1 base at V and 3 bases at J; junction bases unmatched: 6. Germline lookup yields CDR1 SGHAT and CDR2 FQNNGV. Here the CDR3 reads CASSLGSSGIYEQYF. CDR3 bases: TGTGCCAGCAGCTTAGGGTCTAGCGGCATCTACGAGCAGTACTTC.

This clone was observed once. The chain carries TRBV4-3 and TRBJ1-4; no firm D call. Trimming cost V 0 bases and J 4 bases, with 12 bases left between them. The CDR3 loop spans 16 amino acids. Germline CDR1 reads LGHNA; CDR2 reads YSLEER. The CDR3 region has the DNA TGCGCCAGCAGCCAAGATATCCCCCCCGATAATGAAAAACTGTTTTTT. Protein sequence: CASSQDIPPDNEKLFF.

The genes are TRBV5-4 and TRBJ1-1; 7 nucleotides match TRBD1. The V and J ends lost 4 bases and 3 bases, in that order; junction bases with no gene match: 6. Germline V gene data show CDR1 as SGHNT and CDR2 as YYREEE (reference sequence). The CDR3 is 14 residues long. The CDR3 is CASSPGDSHTEAFF. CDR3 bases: TGTGCCAGCAGCCCCGGGGACAGCCACACTGAAGCTTTCTTT.

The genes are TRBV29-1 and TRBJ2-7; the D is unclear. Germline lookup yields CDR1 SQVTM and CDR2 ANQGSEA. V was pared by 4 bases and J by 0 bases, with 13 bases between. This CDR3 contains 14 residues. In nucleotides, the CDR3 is TGCAGCGTTGTGATGGTCCCCAGCTCCTACGAGCAGTACTTC. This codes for CSVVMVPSSYEQYF.

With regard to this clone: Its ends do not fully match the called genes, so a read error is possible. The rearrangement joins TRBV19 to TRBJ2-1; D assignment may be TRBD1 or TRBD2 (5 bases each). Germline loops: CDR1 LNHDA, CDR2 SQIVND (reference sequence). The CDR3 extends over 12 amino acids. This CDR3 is CASSIGATRGVF. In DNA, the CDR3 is TGTGCCAGTAGTATAGGGGCCACACGAGGGGTCTTC.

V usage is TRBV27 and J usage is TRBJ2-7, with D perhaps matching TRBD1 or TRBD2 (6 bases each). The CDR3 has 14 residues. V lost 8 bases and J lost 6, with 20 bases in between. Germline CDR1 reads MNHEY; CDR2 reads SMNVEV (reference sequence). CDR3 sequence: CASSPGAGGREQYF. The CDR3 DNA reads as TGTGCCAGCTCCCCGGGGGCAGGCGGACGCGAGCAGTACTTC.